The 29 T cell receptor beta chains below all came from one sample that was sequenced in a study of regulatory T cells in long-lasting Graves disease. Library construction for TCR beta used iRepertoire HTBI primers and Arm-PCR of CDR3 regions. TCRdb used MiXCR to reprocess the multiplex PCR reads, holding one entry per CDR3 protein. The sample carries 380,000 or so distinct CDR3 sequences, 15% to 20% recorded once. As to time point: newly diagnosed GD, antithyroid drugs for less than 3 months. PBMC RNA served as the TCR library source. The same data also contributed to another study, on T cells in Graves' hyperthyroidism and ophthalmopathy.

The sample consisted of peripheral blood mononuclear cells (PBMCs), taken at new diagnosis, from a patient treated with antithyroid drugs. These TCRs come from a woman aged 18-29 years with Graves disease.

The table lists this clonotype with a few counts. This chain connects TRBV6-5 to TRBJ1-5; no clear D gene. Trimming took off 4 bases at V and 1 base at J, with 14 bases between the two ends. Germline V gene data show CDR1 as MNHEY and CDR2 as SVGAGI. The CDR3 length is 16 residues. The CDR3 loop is CASSFHKPPSNQPQHF. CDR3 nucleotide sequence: TGTGCCAGCAGTTTCCACAAACCACCCAGCAATCAGCCCCAGCATTTT.

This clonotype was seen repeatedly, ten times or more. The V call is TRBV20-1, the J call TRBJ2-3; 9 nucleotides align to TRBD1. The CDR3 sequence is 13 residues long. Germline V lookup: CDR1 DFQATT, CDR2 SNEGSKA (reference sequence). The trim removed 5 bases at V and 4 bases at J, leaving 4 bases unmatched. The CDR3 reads CSAFRQGADTQYF. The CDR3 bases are TGCAGTGCTTTCCGACAGGGGGCAGATACGCAGTATTTT.

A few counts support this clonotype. The CDR3 coding sequence is TGCAGTGCTTTGGACAGGGCAACTAATGAAAAACTGTTTTTT. Translating it yields CSALDRATNEKLFF. The gene calls are TRBV20-1 and TRBJ1-4, with TRBD1 matching over 8 bases. This CDR3 is 14 amino acids long. Trimming removed 5 bases from V and 0 bases from J; junction bases left unmatched: 2. The germline V gene encodes CDR1 DFQATT and CDR2 SNEGSKA (reference sequence).

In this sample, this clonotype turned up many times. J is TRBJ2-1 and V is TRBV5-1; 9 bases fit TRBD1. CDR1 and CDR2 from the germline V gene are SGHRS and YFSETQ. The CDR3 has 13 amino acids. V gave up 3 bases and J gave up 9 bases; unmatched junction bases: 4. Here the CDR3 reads CASSWTGAGEQFF. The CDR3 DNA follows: TGCGCCAGCAGCTGGACAGGGGCCGGTGAGCAGTTCTTC.

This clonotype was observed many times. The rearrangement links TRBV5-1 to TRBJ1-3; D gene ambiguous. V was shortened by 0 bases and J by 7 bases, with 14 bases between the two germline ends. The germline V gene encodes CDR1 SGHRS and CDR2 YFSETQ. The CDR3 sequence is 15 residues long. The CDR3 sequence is CASSLERASGNTIYF. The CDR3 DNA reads TGCGCCAGCAGCTTGGAACGGGCGTCGGGCAACACCATATATTTT.

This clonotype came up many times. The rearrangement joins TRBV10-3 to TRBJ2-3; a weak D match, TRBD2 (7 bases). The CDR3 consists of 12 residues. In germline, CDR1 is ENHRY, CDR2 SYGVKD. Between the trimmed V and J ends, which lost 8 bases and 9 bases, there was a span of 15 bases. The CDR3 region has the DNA TGTGCCATCCGTCTGGAGGGGGGGACGCAGTATTTT. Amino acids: CAIRLEGGTQYF.

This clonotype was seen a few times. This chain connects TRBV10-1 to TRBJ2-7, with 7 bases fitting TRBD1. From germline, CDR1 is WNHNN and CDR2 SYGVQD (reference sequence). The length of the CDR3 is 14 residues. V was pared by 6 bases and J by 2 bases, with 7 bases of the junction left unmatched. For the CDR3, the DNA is TGCGCCAGCAGCCCAGGGGGTACAACCTACGAGCAGTACTTC. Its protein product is CASSPGGTTYEQYF.

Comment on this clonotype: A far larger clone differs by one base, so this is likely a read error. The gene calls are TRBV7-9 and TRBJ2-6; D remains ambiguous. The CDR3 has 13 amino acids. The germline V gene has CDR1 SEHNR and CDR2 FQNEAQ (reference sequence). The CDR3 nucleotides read TGTGCCAGCAGCCAATCTGGGACCAACGTCCTGACTTTC. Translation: CASSQSGTNVLTF.

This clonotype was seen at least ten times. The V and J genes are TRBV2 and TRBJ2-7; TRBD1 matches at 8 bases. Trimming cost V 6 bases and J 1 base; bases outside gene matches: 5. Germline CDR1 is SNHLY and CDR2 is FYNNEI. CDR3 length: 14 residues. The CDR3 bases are TGTGCCAGCAGGGAGGGGACAGGATCCTACGAGCAGTACTTC. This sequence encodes CASREGTGSYEQYF.

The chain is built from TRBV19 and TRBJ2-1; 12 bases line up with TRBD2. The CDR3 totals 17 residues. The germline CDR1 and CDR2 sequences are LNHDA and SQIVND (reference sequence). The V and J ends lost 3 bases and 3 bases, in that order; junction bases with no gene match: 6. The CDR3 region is CASSIPTSGRLYNEQFF. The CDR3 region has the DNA TGTGCCAGTAGTATCCCGACTAGCGGGAGACTCTACAATGAGCAGTTCTTC.

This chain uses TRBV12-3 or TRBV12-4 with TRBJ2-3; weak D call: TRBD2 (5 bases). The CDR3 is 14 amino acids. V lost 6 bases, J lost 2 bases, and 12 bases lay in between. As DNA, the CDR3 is TGTGCCAGCAGGTTATCGGGATCCACAGATACGCAGTATTTT. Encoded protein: CASRLSGSTDTQYF.

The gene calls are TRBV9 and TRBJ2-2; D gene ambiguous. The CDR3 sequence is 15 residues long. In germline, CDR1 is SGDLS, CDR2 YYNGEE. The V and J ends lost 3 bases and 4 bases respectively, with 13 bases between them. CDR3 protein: CASSAQSASTGELFF. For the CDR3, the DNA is TGTGCCAGCAGCGCCCAATCAGCGAGCACCGGGGAGCTGTTTTTT.

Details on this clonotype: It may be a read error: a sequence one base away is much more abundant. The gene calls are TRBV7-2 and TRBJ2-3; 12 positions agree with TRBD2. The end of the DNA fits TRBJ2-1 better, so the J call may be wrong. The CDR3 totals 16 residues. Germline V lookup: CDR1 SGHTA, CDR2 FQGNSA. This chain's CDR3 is CASSLIGLAGYSEQFF. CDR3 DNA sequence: TGTGCCAGCAGCTTAATAGGACTAGCGGGGTACAGTGAGCAGTTCTTC.

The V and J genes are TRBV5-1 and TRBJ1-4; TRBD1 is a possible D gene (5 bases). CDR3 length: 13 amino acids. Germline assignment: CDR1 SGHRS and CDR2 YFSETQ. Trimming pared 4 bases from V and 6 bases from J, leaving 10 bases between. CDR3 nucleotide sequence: TGCGCCAGCAGCGGGCTACAGGATGAAAAACTGTTTTTT. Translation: CASSGLQDEKLFF. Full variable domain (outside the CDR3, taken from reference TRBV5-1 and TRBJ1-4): KAGVTQTPRYLIKTRGQQVTLSCSPISGHRSVSWYQQTPGQGLQFLFEYFSETQRNKGNFPGRFSGRQFSNSRSEMNVSTLELGDSALYLCASSGLQDEKLFFGSGTQLSVL.

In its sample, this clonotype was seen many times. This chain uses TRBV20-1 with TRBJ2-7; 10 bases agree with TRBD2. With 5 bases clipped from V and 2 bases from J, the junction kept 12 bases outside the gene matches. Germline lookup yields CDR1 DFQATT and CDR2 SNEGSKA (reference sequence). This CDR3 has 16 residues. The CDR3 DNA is TGCAGTGCTCGGGGACTAGCGAGAGAGGGCCCCTACGAGCAGTACTTC. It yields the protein CSARGLAREGPYEQYF.

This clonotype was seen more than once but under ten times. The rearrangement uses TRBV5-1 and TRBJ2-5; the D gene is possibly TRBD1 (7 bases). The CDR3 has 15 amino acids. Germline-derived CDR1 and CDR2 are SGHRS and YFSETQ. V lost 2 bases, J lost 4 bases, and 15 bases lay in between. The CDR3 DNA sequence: TGCGCCAGCAGCTTATCAGGAGGGGGCGGAGAGACCCAGTACTTC. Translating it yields CASSLSGGGGETQYF.

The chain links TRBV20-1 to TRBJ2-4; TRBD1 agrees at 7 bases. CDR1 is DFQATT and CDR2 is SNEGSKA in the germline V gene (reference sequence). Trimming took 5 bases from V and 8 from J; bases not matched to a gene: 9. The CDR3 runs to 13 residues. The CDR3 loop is CSAGKQGRDIQYF. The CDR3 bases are TGCAGTGCTGGGAAACAGGGGAGAGACATTCAGTACTTC.

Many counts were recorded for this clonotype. CDR3 nucleotides: TGCGCCAGCAGTGGGCAAACGAACACCGGGGAGCTGTTTTTT. Residues: CASSGQTNTGELFF. This chain uses TRBV5-1 with TRBJ2-2; D is undetermined. In germline, CDR1 is SGHRS, CDR2 YFSETQ. V lost 5 bases, J lost 0 bases, and 8 bases lay in between. CDR3 length equals 14 residues.

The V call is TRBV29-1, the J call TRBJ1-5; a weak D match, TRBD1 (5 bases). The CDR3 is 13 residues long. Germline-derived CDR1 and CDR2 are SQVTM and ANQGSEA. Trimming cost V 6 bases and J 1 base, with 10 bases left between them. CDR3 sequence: CSVQGASNQPQHF. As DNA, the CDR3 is TGCAGCGTCCAGGGTGCGAGCAATCAGCCCCAGCATTTT. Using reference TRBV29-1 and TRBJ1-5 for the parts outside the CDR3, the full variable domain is SAVISQKPSRDICQRGTSLTIQCQVDSQVTMMFWYRQQPGQSLTLIATANQGSEATYESGFVIDKFPISRPNLTFSTLTVSNMSPEDSSIYLCSVQGASNQPQHFGDGTRLSIL.

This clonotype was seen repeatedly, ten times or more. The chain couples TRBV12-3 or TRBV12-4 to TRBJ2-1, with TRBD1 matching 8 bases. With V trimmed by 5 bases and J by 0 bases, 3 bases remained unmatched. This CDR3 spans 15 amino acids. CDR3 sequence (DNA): TGTGCCAGCAGTCCCACAGGGGGCTCCTACAATGAGCAGTTCTTC. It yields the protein CASSPTGGSYNEQFF.

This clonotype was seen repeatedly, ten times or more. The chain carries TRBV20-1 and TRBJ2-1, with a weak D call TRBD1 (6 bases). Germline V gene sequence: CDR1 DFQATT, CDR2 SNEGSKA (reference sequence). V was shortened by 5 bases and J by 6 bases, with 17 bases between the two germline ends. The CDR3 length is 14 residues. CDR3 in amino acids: CSAYSVTGSNEQFF. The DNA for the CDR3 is TGCAGTGCTTATTCAGTTACAGGGAGCAATGAGCAGTTCTTC.

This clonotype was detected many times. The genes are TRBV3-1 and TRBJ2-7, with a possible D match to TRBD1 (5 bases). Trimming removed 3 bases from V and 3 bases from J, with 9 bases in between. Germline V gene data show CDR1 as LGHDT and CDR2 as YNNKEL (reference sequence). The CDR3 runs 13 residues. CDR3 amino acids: CASSHKGIYEQYF. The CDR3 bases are TGTGCCAGCAGCCATAAGGGGATCTACGAGCAGTACTTC.

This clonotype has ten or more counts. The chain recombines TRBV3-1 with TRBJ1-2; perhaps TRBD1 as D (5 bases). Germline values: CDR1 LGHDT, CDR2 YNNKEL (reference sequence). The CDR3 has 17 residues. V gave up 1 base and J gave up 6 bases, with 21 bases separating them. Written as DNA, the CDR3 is TGTGCCAGCAGCCAAGGGGGGATGCGGAGTGGATTGCATGGCTACACCTTC. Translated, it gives CASSQGGMRSGLHGYTF.

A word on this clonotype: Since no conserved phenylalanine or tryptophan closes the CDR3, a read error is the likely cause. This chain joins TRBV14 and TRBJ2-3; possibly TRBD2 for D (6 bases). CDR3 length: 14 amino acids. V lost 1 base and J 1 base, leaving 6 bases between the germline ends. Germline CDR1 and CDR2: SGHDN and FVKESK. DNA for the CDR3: TGTGCCAGCAGCCAAGCGGGGGGCACAGATACGCAGTATTCT. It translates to CASSQAGGTDTQYS.

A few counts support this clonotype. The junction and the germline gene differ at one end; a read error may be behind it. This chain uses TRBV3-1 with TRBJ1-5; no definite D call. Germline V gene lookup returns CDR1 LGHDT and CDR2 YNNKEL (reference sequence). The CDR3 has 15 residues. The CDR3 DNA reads TGCGCCAGCAGCCAAGTTGGAGGGAATTTTAAGCCCCAGCATTTT. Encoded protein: CASSQVGGNFKPQHF.

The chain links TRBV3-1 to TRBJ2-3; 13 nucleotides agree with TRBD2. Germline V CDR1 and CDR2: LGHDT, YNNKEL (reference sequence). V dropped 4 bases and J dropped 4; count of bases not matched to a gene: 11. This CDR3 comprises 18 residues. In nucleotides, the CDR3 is TGTGCCAGCAGCCCGGGACTAGCGGGGTCAGTGGGGTCAGATACGCAGTATTTT. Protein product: CASSPGLAGSVGSDTQYF.

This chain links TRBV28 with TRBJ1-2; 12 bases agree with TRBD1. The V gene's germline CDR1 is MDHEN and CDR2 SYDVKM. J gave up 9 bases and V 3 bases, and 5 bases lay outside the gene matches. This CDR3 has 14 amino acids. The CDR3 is CASSLGDRGPRYTF. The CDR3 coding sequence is TGTGCCAGCAGTTTGGGGGACAGGGGGCCCCGCTACACCTTC.

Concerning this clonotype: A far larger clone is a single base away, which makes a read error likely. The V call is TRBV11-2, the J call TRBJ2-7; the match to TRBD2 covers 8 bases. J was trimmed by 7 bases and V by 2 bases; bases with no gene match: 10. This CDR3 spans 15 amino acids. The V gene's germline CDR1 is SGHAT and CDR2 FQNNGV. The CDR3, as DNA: TGTGCCAGCAGCTTAACGGGGGGGGCCCAAAATGAGCAGTACTTC. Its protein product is CASSLTGGAQNEQYF.

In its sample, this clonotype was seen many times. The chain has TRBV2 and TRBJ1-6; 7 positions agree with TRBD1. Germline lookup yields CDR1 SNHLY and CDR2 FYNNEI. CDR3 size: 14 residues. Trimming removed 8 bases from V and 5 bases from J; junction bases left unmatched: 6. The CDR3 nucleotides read TGTGCCAGCTTTGGGACAGTGGATAATTCACCCCTCCACTTT. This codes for CASFGTVDNSPLHF.